The TCR beta chain under discussion was sequenced for a study of PD-1 blockade in classical Hodgkin lymphoma. Across the study: Patients were administered nivolumab (3 mg/kg intravenously) every 2 weeks.

Here immunoSEQ multiplex PCR was the method, and the copy in TCRdb shows in-frame clones only, minus some. The repertoire holds about 23,000 clones, with roughly two thirds as singletons. The study's findings and limits: Complete responders entered with baseline diversity on par with newly diagnosed patients, the results showed. Reported baseline diversity: healthy donors highest, relapsed/refractory patients lowest. Any patient who commenced nivolumab under 1 year after ASCT was excluded.

About this clone itself: Antigen unknown.

Autologous stem cell transplantation was followed by relapse in every patient, and brentuximab vedotin exposure varied. V was cut by 4 bases and J by 5 bases, with 11 bases left in between. Germline V gives CDR1 KGHSH, CDR2 LQKENI. The CDR3 is 13 amino acids. The input for sequencing was peripheral blood mononuclear cells (PBMCs), taken at baseline. The chain is built from TRBV18 and TRBJ2-5, with a weak D call TRBD2 (7 bases). The sequence was obtained from a human donor with classical Hodgkin lymphoma. CDR3 sequence reads: CASSLKGGETQYF. DNA of the CDR3: TGTGCCAGCTCACTGAAGGGGGGGGAGACCCAGTACTTC.